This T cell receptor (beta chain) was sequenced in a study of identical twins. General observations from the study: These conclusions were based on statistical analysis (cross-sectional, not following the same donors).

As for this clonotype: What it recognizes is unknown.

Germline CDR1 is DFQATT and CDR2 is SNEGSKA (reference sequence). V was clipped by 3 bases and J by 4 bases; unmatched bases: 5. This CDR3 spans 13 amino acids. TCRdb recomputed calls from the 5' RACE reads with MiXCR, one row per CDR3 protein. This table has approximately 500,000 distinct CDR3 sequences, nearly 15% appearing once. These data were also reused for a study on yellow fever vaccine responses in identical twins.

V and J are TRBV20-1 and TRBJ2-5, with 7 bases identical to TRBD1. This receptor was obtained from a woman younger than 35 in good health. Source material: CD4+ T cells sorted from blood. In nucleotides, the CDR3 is TGCAGTGCTAGGAGGGGGCGGCTAGAGACCCAGTACTTC. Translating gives CSARRGRLETQYF.